This record concerns one T cell receptor beta chain sequence. Its antigen is currently unknown. This sample was included in a study of T cells in Graves' hyperthyroidism and ophthalmopathy. RNA transcripts provided the source from which TCR beta CDR3 regions were amplified. A first-round RT-PCR of the TCR CDR3 used the HTBI primer set. TCRdb reanalysed the multiplex PCR reads using MiXCR and keeps one entry per CDR3 protein. The table lists roughly 500,000 distinct CDR3 sequences, approximately 48% of them singletons. Study-wide points: Onset of ophthalmopathy came a median approximately 6.5 months after the model predicted it.

The TCR was taken from an adult woman with Graves' disease, either hyperthyroidism or ophthalmopathy (not recorded which). Sequenced: peripheral blood or thyroid tissue (not recorded which).

The DNA of the CDR3 is TGTGCCAGCAGTCCCAGGACACCTCGAAGCTACACCTTC. As protein: CASSPRTPRSYTF. The chain is built from TRBV12-3 or TRBV12-4 and TRBJ1-2; tentatively, D is TRBD1 (5 bases). Trimming removed 5 bases at V and 9 bases at J, with 16 bases between. The CDR3 covers 13 residues.